This T cell receptor beta chain was observed in a study of shared clonotypes between healthy human individuals. Study findings and constraints: A few donors held approximately 4.6% of naive CD4 clonotypes in common.

Positive CCR7 selection of CD45RO-negative cells yielded the naive CD8 cells, and terminally differentiated effector memory CD45RA+ cells were excluded. Trimming removed 6 bases at V and 6 bases at J, with 17 bases between. Germline V gene lookup returns CDR1 MDHEN and CDR2 SYDVKM. This CDR3 contains 14 residues. This clone was counted only a few times. The antigen is not known. Libraries were prepared by immunoSEQ multiplex PCR; TCRdb keeps only in-frame clonotypes and omits some of them. The sample contains some 2.1 million clones, 93% of which appear only once. The chain recombines TRBV28 with TRBJ1-1; no clear D gene. This TCR was sampled from a man between 18 and 29 years old in good health. Some clones in this sample may be carry-over from other donors' samples. The material sequenced was naive CD8+ T cells from PBMCs. CDR3 bases: TGTGCCAGCAGACCACCCATCGGGTGGGCTGAAGCTTTCTTT. This gives the protein CASRPPIGWAEAFF.